These 22 T cell receptor beta chains were all obtained from the same sample, sequenced in a study of human T cells and chemical hapten exposure (dated by TCRdb to about 2021). This sample's time point label indicates: patch test 1, 2 weeks after DPC sensitization. Sample treatment or condition, as interpreted from the label and publication: therapeutic diphenylcyclopropenone sensitization with weekly scalp DPC. Receptor libraries were prepared by RACE. Sequencing used a NextSeq 500. In-frame beta chains were kept once TCRdb had trimmed the public reads at Q25 with fastp and called clones with MiXCR. Each record represents a unique CDR3 protein, reported with the most common genes and DNA among its rows. The sample table lists under 450,000 distinct CDR3 sequences, approximately 4.4% of them with a count of one. The top ten clonotypes cover approximately 2.3% of the sample. The sample in question was whole blood, obtained in connection with sensitization to the hapten diphenylcyclopropenone (DPC). The source of these receptors is a woman aged 50 to 60 with alopecia areata. Some clones in this sample may be carry-over from other donors' samples.

The chain has TRBV29-1 and TRBJ1-1; D is uncertain. Germline CDR1 reads SQVTM; CDR2 reads ANQGSEA. V was cut by 3 bases and J by 0 bases, with 8 bases left in between. This CDR3 spans 13 amino acids. CDR3 coding DNA: TGCAGCGTTGACCACGGCATGAACACTGAAGCTTTCTTT. Translating it yields CSVDHGMNTEAFF.

The CDR3 spells CASSLVGTSGPPSYNEQFF. The CDR3 nucleotides are TGTGCCAGCAGCTTAGTCGGGACTAGCGGGCCGCCCTCCTACAATGAGCAGTTCTTC. The chain is built from TRBV7-2 and TRBJ2-1; 12 bases agree with TRBD2. The CDR3 runs to 19 residues. The germline CDR1 and CDR2 sequences are SGHTA and FQGNSA. V gave up 1 base and J gave up 0 bases; unmatched junction bases: 7.

This clonotype was observed a handful of times. The chain joins TRBV6-6 to TRBJ2-5; 9 bases agree with TRBD1. Trimming at V came to 2 bases and at J to 5 bases, leaving 6 bases not matched to a gene. Germline V gene lookup returns CDR1 MNHNY and CDR2 SVGAGI (reference sequence). The length of the CDR3 is 15 residues. CDR3 bases: TGTGCCAGCAGTTACGCACAGGGGGCGCGTGAGACCCAGTACTTC. Protein sequence: CASSYAQGARETQYF.

This clonotype was seen ten or more times. The CDR3: CASSPTGGTDTQYF. DNA for the CDR3: TGTGCCAGCAGTCCGACAGGGGGCACAGATACGCAGTATTTT. V gene TRBV6-5 combines with J gene TRBJ2-3; 8 nucleotides align to TRBD1. Germline V gives CDR1 MNHEY, CDR2 SVGAGI. There are 14 residues in the CDR3. Trimming cost V 5 bases and J 1 base; bases outside gene matches: 2.

This clonotype occurred many times. V usage is TRBV7-2 and J usage is TRBJ1-5, with D perhaps matching TRBD1 (5 bases). Trimming removed 2 bases from V and 2 bases from J, with 10 bases in between. Germline V CDR1 and CDR2: SGHTA, FQGNSA. CDR3 length: 15 residues. CDR3 loop: CASSLQSGGNQPQHF. CDR3 bases: TGTGCCAGCAGCTTACAATCGGGGGGCAATCAGCCCCAGCATTTT.

This clonotype was seen repeatedly, ten times or more. The chain couples TRBV29-1 to TRBJ2-1; possibly TRBD2 for D (5 bases). The length of the CDR3 is 14 residues. The V end was cut by 3 bases, the J end by 3 bases, with 12 bases between. CDR1 and CDR2 (germline): SQVTM, ANQGSEA. The CDR3 region has the DNA TGCAGCGTTGAGAGGGTCTCCTTCTACAATGAGCAGTTCTTC. Translation gives CSVERVSFYNEQFF.

This clonotype was counted ten times or more. V is TRBV29-1 and J is TRBJ2-1; tentatively, D is TRBD1 (5 bases). Trimming pared 2 bases from V and 7 bases from J, leaving 12 bases between. The CDR3 sequence is 13 residues long. Germline V gene lookup returns CDR1 SQVTM and CDR2 ANQGSEA. The CDR3 loop reads CSVEQGLGNEQFF. The CDR3 region has the DNA TGCAGCGTTGAACAGGGTTTGGGGAATGAGCAGTTCTTC.

This clonotype was seen more than once but under ten times. This chain links TRBV5-1 with TRBJ2-6; the match to TRBD1 covers 7 bases. The CDR3 has 19 residues. Trimming took 0 bases from V and 0 from J; bases not matched to a gene: 9. Germline V gives CDR1 SGHRS, CDR2 YFSETQ. CDR3 nucleotides: TGCGCCAGCAGCTTGGATGACAGGGCCTGGCCCTCTGGGGCCAACGTCCTGACTTTC. It specifies CASSLDDRAWPSGANVLTF.

This clonotype was recorded many times. V gene TRBV5-6 combines with J gene TRBJ2-7, with TRBD1 as a possible D gene (6 bases). V was trimmed by 2 bases and J by 3 bases, leaving 9 bases between them. There are 13 residues in the CDR3. CDR1 is SGHDT and CDR2 is YYEEEE in the germline V gene. The CDR3 sequence is CASSFQGIYEQYF. The CDR3 DNA reads TGTGCCAGCAGCTTCCAGGGGATCTACGAGCAGTACTTC.

The V call is TRBV6-2 or TRBV6-3, the J call TRBJ2-5; D remains unclear. V was pared by 3 bases and J by 3 bases, with 20 bases between. Germline CDR1 MNHEY, CDR2 SVGEGT. This CDR3 is 17 amino acids long. CDR3 loop: CASSYNALLYREETQYF. Written as DNA, the CDR3 is TGTGCCAGCAGTTATAACGCCCTGTTGTACAGAGAAGAGACCCAGTACTTC.

The chain is built from TRBV18 and TRBJ2-1; 9 bases are shared with TRBD1. This CDR3 is built from 15 residues. Germline CDR1 and CDR2: KGHSH and LQKENI. V lost 2 bases to trimming and J lost 6 bases; unmatched junction nucleotides: 5. The CDR3 sequence: CASSPGQGQGNEQFF. CDR3 sequence (DNA): TGTGCCAGCTCACCAGGACAGGGACAGGGCAATGAGCAGTTCTTC.

This clonotype was observed a few times. The junction does not match germline at one end; this may be a read error. V is TRBV7-6 and J is TRBJ2-1, with 13 bases identical to TRBD2. Germline V gene lookup returns CDR1 SGHVS and CDR2 FNYEAQ. The CDR3 has 18 residues. The DNA for the CDR3 is TGTGCCAGCAGCTTCGGACTAGCGGGGGCCACCTCCCACAATGAGCAGTTCTTC. As protein: CASSFGLAGATSHNEQFF.

The J gene is TRBJ1-1, the V gene TRBV7-8, with D tentatively TRBD1 (5 bases). Germline assignment: CDR1 SGHVS and CDR2 FQNEAQ. The CDR3 spans 15 residues. The V end lost 5 bases, the J end lost 0 bases, and 13 bases lay between the germline ends. In DNA, the CDR3 is TGTGCCAGCAGCCGGGTAGGGACCATGAACACTGAAGCTTTCTTT. It encodes CASSRVGTMNTEAFF.

In this sample, this clonotype turned up many times. The V gene is TRBV6-6, the J gene TRBJ1-1; 7 nucleotides agree with TRBD1. After removal of 2 bases from V and 2 bases from J, the junction contained 2 bases not matched to a gene. This CDR3 is 14 amino acids long. CDR1 and CDR2 (germline): MNHNY, SVGAGI (reference sequence). The CDR3 is CASSYRTGNTEAFF. The CDR3 DNA reads TGTGCCAGCAGTTACCGGACAGGTAACACTGAAGCTTTCTTT.

In this sample, this clonotype turned up many times. V is TRBV20-1 and J is TRBJ2-7, with TRBD1 matching over 7 bases. V lost 3 bases, J lost 0 bases, and 2 bases stayed unmatched. There are 13 residues in the CDR3. Germline lookup yields CDR1 DFQATT and CDR2 SNEGSKA (reference sequence). CDR3: CSASGTASYEQYF. The CDR3 nucleotides read TGCAGTGCTAGCGGGACAGCCTCCTACGAGCAGTACTTC.

This clonotype was observed many times. This chain connects TRBV11-2 to TRBJ1-1, with D tentatively TRBD1 (6 bases). Germline CDR1 reads SGHAT; CDR2 reads FQNNGV. The CDR3 length is 15 residues. V gave up 1 base and J gave up 3 bases, with 12 bases separating them. CDR3 residues: CASSLVIQGYTEAFF. The DNA for the CDR3 is TGTGCCAGCAGCTTAGTTATACAGGGCTACACTGAAGCTTTCTTT.

The chain carries TRBV28 and TRBJ2-3, with D maybe TRBD1 (5 bases). The CDR3 sequence is 15 residues long. Trimming left V 5 bases short and J 0 bases short, with 12 bases between. Germline CDR1 reads MDHEN; CDR2 reads SYDVKM. CDR3 nucleotides: TGTGCCAGCAGTGGACACCTCTTAAGCACAGATACGCAGTATTTT. This sequence encodes CASSGHLLSTDTQYF.

The table lists this clonotype with many counts. This rearrangement joins TRBV19 to TRBJ2-1; 9 nucleotides match TRBD2. V shed 3 bases, J shed 1 base, and the junction held 4 bases outside the gene matches. The V gene's germline CDR1 is LNHDA and CDR2 SQIVND (reference sequence). CDR3 length: 16 residues. CDR3 bases: TGTGCCAGTAGTATTTCCAGCGGGAGGTCCTACAATGAGCAGTTCTTC. Protein product: CASSISSGRSYNEQFF.

V is TRBV9 and J is TRBJ2-1; 9 bases agree with TRBD2. V dropped 0 bases and J dropped 9; count of bases not matched to a gene: 7. Looked up from germline, CDR1 is SGDLS and CDR2 is YYNGEE. The CDR3 totals 15 residues. CDR3 sequence: CASSVGWSGRSEQFF. CDR3 DNA: TGTGCCAGCAGCGTAGGTTGGAGCGGGAGGTCTGAGCAGTTCTTC.

The sample holds many counts of this clonotype. This sequence joins TRBV9 and TRBJ1-2; D unresolved. This CDR3 has 12 residues. Germline CDR1 SGDLS, CDR2 YYNGEE. V dropped 1 base and J dropped 2 bases, with 3 bases sitting between them. The CDR3 nucleotides are TGTGCCAGCAGCGTATACAACTATGGCTACACCTTC. It codes for CASSVYNYGYTF.

The chain recombines TRBV5-1 with TRBJ2-1; D ambiguous. Germline CDR1 and CDR2: SGHRS and YFSETQ. The CDR3 has 18 amino acids. Trimming left V 1 base short and J 0 bases short, with 17 bases between. The CDR3 loop is CASSLRARTSFSYNEQFF. Here the CDR3 DNA reads TGCGCCAGCAGCTTGCGCGCCCGTACCTCATTCTCCTACAATGAGCAGTTCTTC.

This chain joins TRBV20-1 and TRBJ2-3, with TRBD2 identical over 11 bases. The CDR3 consists of 16 residues. Germline V CDR1 and CDR2: DFQATT, SNEGSKA (reference sequence). J gave up 2 bases and V 2 bases, and 6 bases lay outside the gene matches. The CDR3: CSARPGLAVFTDTQYF. The CDR3 nucleotides are TGCAGTGCTAGACCGGGACTAGCGGTTTTCACAGATACGCAGTATTTT.